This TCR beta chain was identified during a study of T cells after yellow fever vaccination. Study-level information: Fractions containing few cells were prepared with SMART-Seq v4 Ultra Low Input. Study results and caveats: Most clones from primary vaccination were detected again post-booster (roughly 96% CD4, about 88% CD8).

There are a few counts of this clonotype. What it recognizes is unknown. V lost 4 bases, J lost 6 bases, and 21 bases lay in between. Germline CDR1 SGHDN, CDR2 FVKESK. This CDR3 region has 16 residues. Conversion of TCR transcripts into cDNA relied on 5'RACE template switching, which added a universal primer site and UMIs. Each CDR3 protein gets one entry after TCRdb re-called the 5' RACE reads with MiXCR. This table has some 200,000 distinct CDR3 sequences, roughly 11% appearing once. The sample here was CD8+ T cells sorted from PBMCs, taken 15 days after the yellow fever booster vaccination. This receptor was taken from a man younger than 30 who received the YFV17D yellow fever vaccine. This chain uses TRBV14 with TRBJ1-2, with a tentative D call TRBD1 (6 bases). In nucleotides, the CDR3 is TGTGCCAGCAGCCGAAAGGGGATACAGGGCAACGATGGCTACACCTTC. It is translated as CASSRKGIQGNDGYTF. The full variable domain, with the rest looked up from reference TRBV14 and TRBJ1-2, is EAGVTQFPSHSVIEKGQTVTLRCDPISGHDNLYWYRRVMGKEIKFLLHFVKESKQDESGMPNNRFLAERTGGTYSTLKVQPAELEDSGVYFCASSRKGIQGNDGYTFGSGTRLTVV.